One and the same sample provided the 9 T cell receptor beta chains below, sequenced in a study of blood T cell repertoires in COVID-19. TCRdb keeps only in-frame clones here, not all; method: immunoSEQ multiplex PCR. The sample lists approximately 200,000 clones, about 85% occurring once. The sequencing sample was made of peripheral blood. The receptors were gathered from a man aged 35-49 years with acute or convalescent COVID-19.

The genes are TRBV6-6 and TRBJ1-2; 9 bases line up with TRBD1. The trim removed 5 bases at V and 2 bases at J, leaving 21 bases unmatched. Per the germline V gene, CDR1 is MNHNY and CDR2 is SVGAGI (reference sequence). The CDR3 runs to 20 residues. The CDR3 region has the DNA TGTGCCAGCAGTCGGACAGGGGCCACCTTTTCCATCGCGTCGAACTATGGCTACACCTTC. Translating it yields CASSRTGATFSIASNYGYTF.

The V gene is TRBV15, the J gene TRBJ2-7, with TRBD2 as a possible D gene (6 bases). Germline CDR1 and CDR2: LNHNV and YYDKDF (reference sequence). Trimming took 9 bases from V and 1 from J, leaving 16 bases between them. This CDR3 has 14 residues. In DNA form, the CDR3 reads TGTGCCACTCGGCCGGGGGAAGCATCCTACGAGCAGTACTTC. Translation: CATRPGEASYEQYF.

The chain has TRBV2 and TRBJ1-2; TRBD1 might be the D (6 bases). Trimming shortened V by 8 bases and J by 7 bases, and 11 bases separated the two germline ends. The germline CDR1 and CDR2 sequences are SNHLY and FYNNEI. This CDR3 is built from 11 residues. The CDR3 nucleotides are TGTGCCAGCCGGACAGAAATTGGCTACACCTTC. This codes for CASRTEIGYTF.

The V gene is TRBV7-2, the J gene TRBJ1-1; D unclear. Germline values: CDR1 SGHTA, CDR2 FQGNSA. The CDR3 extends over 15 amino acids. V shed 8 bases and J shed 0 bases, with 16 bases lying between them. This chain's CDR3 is CASSPGSLMNTEAFF. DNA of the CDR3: TGTGCCAGCTCCCCGGGGTCTCTGATGAACACTGAAGCTTTCTTT.

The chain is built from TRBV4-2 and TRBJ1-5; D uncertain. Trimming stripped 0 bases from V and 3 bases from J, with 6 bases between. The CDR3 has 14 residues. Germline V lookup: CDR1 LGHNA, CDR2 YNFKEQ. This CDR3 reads CASSQDLVNQPQHF. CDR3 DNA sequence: TGTGCCAGCAGCCAAGATTTAGTCAATCAGCCCCAGCATTTT.

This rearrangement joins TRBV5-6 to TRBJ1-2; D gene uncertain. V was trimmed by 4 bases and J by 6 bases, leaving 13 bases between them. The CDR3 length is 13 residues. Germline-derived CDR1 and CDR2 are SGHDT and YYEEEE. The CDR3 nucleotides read TGTGCCAGCAGCACGAATTACGGGGATGGCTACACCTTC. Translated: CASSTNYGDGYTF.

The CDR3 nucleotides are TGTGCCAGCGGGAGACAGGGACGTGGCTATGGCTACACCTTC. Its translation is CASGRQGRGYGYTF. This chain connects TRBV6-5 to TRBJ1-2; 7 bases align to TRBD1. Trimming at V came to 8 bases and at J to 4 bases, leaving 10 bases not matched to a gene. Germline CDR1 MNHEY, CDR2 SVGAGI. The length of the CDR3 is 14 residues.

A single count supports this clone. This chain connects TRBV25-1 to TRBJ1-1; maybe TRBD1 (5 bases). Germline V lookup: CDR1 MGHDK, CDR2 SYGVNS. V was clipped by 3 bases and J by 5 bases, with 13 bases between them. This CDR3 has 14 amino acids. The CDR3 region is CASSDRGPRTEAFF. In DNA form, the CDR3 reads TGTGCCAGCAGTGATAGGGGTCCGCGGACTGAAGCTTTCTTT. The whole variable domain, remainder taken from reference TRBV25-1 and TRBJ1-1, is EADIYQTPRYLVIGTGKKITLECSQTMGHDKMYWYQQDPGMELHLIHYSYGVNSTEKGDLSSESTVSRIRTEHFPLTLESARPSHTSQYLCASSDRGPRTEAFFGQGTRLTVV.

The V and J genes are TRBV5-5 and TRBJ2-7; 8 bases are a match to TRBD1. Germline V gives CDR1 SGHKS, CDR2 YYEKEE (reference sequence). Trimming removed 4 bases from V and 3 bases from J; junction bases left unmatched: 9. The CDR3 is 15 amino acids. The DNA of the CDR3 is TGTGCCAGCAGCCCCACTGCGGGGACAGGCTACGAGCAGTACTTC. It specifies CASSPTAGTGYEQYF.